Presented here are 2 T cell receptor beta chains from one specimen sequenced in a study of T cells in women clearing cervical HPV infection. Data came from immunoSEQ multiplex PCR; TCRdb stores just in-frame clones and leaves some out. The sample's table shows around 19,000 clones. Sequenced sample: blood buffy coat. The receptor source for this set is a woman between 18 and 69 years old with a cervical HPV16 infection that either progressed to CIN3+ or cleared (not recorded which).

With regard to this clone: Read sequence stops 3 residues before the CDR3 end, and the germline J gene provides the missing end. V usage is TRBV7-2 and J usage is TRBJ2-7, with 7 bases identical to TRBD1. With V trimmed by 0 bases and J by 1 base, 6 bases remained unmatched. This CDR3 comprises 16 residues. The germline gives CDR1 SGHTA, CDR2 FQGNSA. Partial CDR3 DNA: TGTGCCAGCAGCTTAGCCTCCGGGACAGAGTCCTACGAG. Its protein product is CASSLASGTESYE. The complete CDR3 reads CASSLASGTESYEQYF.

Points on this clone: The CDR3 is cut off 3 residues early in the read; its end comes from the germline J gene. This rearrangement joins TRBV11-2 to TRBJ2-1; the match to TRBD2 covers 12 bases. The CDR3 sequence is 15 residues long. Germline CDR1 and CDR2: SGHAT and FQNNGV. J was trimmed by 7 bases and V by 4 bases; bases with no gene match: 5. CDR3 loop: CASSSSGGATNEQFF. The part of the CDR3 DNA that was read is TGTGCCAGCAGCTCTAGCGGGGGGGCGACGAATGAG.